These 25 T cell receptor beta chains share one sample of origin, sequenced in a study of cytomegalovirus exposure and HLA in healthy donors (TCRdb year 2017). Preparation of the library involved the immunoSEQ multiplex PCR assay. The multiplex PCR relied on a mix of 60 forward primers for TCR Vbeta segments and 13 reverse primers for TCR Jbeta segments. In TCRdb, the immuneACCESS table is reduced to in-frame sequences with V and J assigned. These tables do not hold every clone; where another copy was compared, an unresolved V gene accounts for under half, and the others remain unexplained. The sample table lists almost 200,000 clones, roughly 85% of them with a count of one. The biggest ten clones account for around 2.3% of the sample. Sequencing was done on a sample of PBMCs. These receptors were collected from a woman in her forties or fifties in good health and CMV-seronegative.

V is TRBV28 and J is TRBJ2-2; 13 bases map to TRBD2. The junction had 6 bases not matched to a gene; V was cut back by 10 bases and J by 7 bases. Per germline, CDR1 MDHEN and CDR2 SYDVKM. The CDR3 totals 14 residues. The CDR3 region has the DNA TGTGCCACACTAGCGGGAGGGCTGGGCGGGGAGCTGTTTTTT. It codes for CATLAGGLGGELFF.

This chain uses TRBV7-9 with TRBJ2-3; unclear D gene. The CDR3 covers 16 residues. CDR1 is SEHNR, CDR2 FQNEAQ, per germline (reference sequence). V was clipped by 5 bases and J by 2 bases, with 17 bases between them. CDR3 sequence (DNA): TGTGCCAGCAGCCAATCTACAGTATCCCCCACAGATACGCAGTATTTT. Translation: CASSQSTVSPTDTQYF.

This sequence joins TRBV28 and TRBJ1-4, with 7 bases lining up with TRBD1. J was trimmed by 0 bases and V by 6 bases; bases with no gene match: 1. The germline V gene encodes CDR1 MDHEN and CDR2 SYDVKM. The CDR3 runs 14 residues. CDR3 sequence: CASRGTATNEKLFF. CDR3 in DNA: TGTGCCAGCAGGGGGACAGCAACTAATGAAAAACTGTTTTTT.

J is TRBJ2-1 and V is TRBV11-2; D is uncertain. V dropped 3 bases and J dropped 9 bases, with 6 bases sitting between them. The CDR3 sequence is 11 residues long. CDR1 SGHAT and CDR2 FQNNGV come from the germline V gene. In DNA, the CDR3 is TGTGCCAGCAGCTTCGGTTTTGAGCAGTTCTTC. Protein: CASSFGFEQFF.

This chain links TRBV4-1 with TRBJ1-2; 7 bases agree with TRBD1. J lost 3 bases, V lost 1 base, and 5 bases had no gene match. The CDR3 runs 15 residues. In germline, CDR1 is MGHRA, CDR2 YSYEKL. Here the CDR3 reads CASSQGGQTYYGYTF. CDR3 nucleotides: TGCGCCAGCAGCCAAGGGGGACAGACCTACTATGGCTACACCTTC.

This rearrangement joins TRBV7-2 to TRBJ2-5; TRBD2 matches at 12 bases. The DNA end lines up better with TRBJ2-7; the J call may be wrong. Looked up from germline, CDR1 is SGHTA and CDR2 is FQGNSA. This CDR3 is built from 15 residues. CDR3 sequence (DNA): TGTGCCAGCAGCCCAAGACTAGCGGGAGTCTACGAGCAGTACTTC. Encoded protein: CASSPRLAGVYEQYF.

The chain is built from TRBV7-9 and TRBJ1-1, with TRBD1 matching over 8 bases. The germline V gene encodes CDR1 SEHNR and CDR2 FQNEAQ (reference sequence). The CDR3 is made up of 16 amino acids. V lost 1 base and J lost 1; bases outside the gene matches: 5. The CDR3 loop is CASSLDPGQGNTEAFF. The CDR3 DNA is TGTGCCAGCAGCTTAGATCCAGGACAGGGGAACACTGAAGCTTTCTTT.

This chain connects TRBV5-1 to TRBJ2-2; D perhaps matches TRBD1 (5 bases). Trimming removed 0 bases at V and 2 bases at J, with 8 bases between. The V gene's germline CDR1 is SGHRS and CDR2 YFSETQ. CDR3 length: 15 residues. CDR3 amino acids: CASSLVGVNTGELFF. The CDR3 region has the DNA TGCGCCAGCAGCTTGGTAGGGGTAAACACCGGGGAGCTGTTTTTT.

CDR3 in DNA: TGTGCCAGCAGTCGGTACAGACCCTATGGCTACACCTTC. Protein sequence: CASSRYRPYGYTF. The chain is built from TRBV28 and TRBJ1-2; D is uncertain. The ends were cut back, 5 bases at V and 4 bases at J, with 11 bases in the middle. CDR1 and CDR2 from the germline V gene are MDHEN and SYDVKM. The CDR3 totals 13 residues.

CDR3 in DNA: TGCAGCGTTGGGACTAGCGGTTACCAAGAGACCCAGTACTTC. Translated: CSVGTSGYQETQYF. The chain combines TRBV29-1 with TRBJ2-5; TRBD2 agrees at 10 bases. Germline CDR1 and CDR2: SQVTM and ANQGSEA. The CDR3 runs to 14 residues. V was pared by 4 bases and J by 0 bases, with 2 bases of the junction left unmatched.

This chain joins TRBV11-2 and TRBJ1-3; TRBD1 is a possible D gene (6 bases). The ends were cut back, 2 bases at V and 4 bases at J, with 24 bases in the middle. There are 19 residues in the CDR3. Germline V CDR1 and CDR2: SGHAT, FQNNGV. The CDR3 loop is CASSLPFRGGRVGGNTIYF. In DNA form, the CDR3 reads TGTGCCAGCAGCTTACCCTTTCGGGGGGGCAGGGTAGGAGGAAACACCATATATTTT.

This clone was seen only once. The J gene is TRBJ1-1, the V gene TRBV4-2, with 7 bases identical to TRBD1. The ends lost 5 bases at V and 5 bases at J; junction bases unmatched: 5. CDR3 length: 13 residues. The germline V gene has CDR1 LGHNA and CDR2 YNFKEQ. CDR3 coding DNA: TGTGCCAGCAGCTCCCAGACAGGGACTGAAGCTTTCTTT. The encoded protein is CASSSQTGTEAFF.

J is TRBJ2-7 and V is TRBV19; 10 bases are a match to TRBD1. The CDR3 length is 16 residues. The trim removed 4 bases at V and 7 bases at J, leaving 13 bases unmatched. Germline V gene data show CDR1 as LNHDA and CDR2 as SQIVND (reference sequence). CDR3 DNA sequence: TGTGCCAGTAGTACCGGCTCCCGACAGGGGGCGGAGGAGCAGTACTTC. Translated: CASSTGSRQGAEEQYF.

The chain combines TRBV11-2 with TRBJ1-2, with 7 bases aligning to TRBD1. With V trimmed by 1 base and J by 5 bases, 7 bases remained unmatched. Germline lookup yields CDR1 SGHAT and CDR2 FQNNGV. The CDR3 is 15 amino acids. The CDR3 DNA follows: TGTGCCAGCAGCTTAGGGCTACAGGGGACTTATGGCTACACCTTC. Translated, it gives CASSLGLQGTYGYTF.

This chain joins TRBV7-9 and TRBJ1-1; TRBD1 might be the D (5 bases). From germline, CDR1 is SEHNR and CDR2 FQNEAQ (reference sequence). The CDR3 is 15 amino acids. Trimming removed 5 bases from V and 1 base from J, with 14 bases in between. CDR3 bases: TGTGCCAGCAGCGTGGATCGGAGGGGGAACACTGAAGCTTTCTTT. It codes for CASSVDRRGNTEAFF.

This clone was recorded a few times. The rearrangement links TRBV4-1 to TRBJ2-1; no clear D. Germline values: CDR1 MGHRA, CDR2 YSYEKL. The V end lost 7 bases, the J end lost 6 bases, and 16 bases lay between the germline ends. The CDR3 covers 14 residues. The CDR3 protein is CASTHKPSSNEQFF. As DNA, the CDR3 is TGCGCCAGCACCCATAAGCCCTCGAGCAATGAGCAGTTCTTC.

In its sample, this clone was seen once. V is TRBV5-1 and J is TRBJ1-5, with D maybe TRBD1 (5 bases). CDR1 and CDR2 (germline): SGHRS, YFSETQ. CDR3 length: 16 residues. V was trimmed by 2 bases and J by 0 bases, leaving 12 bases between them. CDR3 protein: CASSLTGIDSNQPQHF. The CDR3 region has the DNA TGCGCCAGCAGCTTAACAGGTATCGATAGCAATCAGCCCCAGCATTTT.

V and J are TRBV18 and TRBJ1-1, with TRBD1 matching over 7 bases. The CDR3 runs 14 residues. V dropped 5 bases and J dropped 2; count of bases not matched to a gene: 5. CDR1 and CDR2 (germline): KGHSH, LQKENI. DNA of the CDR3: TGTGCCAGCTCAATACGACAGGGTAACACTGAAGCTTTCTTT. Its translation is CASSIRQGNTEAFF.

The chain joins TRBV27 to TRBJ2-2; weak D call: TRBD1 (6 bases). V lost 5 bases, J lost 3 bases, and 10 bases lay in between. CDR3 length: 14 residues. Germline assignment: CDR1 MNHEY and CDR2 SMNVEV (reference sequence). The CDR3 reads CASSLQGYTGELFF. The CDR3 bases are TGTGCCAGCAGTCTCCAGGGGTACACCGGGGAGCTGTTTTTT.

The genes are TRBV4-3 and TRBJ2-3, with TRBD1 matching 12 bases. The CDR3 spans 18 residues. After removal of 0 bases from V and 4 bases from J, the junction contained 8 bases not matched to a gene. Germline V gene sequence: CDR1 LGHNA, CDR2 YSLEER. CDR3 loop: CASSQETGTGGGADTQYF. The CDR3 DNA reads TGCGCCAGCAGCCAAGAGACCGGGACAGGGGGCGGTGCAGATACGCAGTATTTT.

The chain recombines TRBV5-1 with TRBJ1-1; D remains ambiguous. V dropped 0 bases and J dropped 0 bases, with 6 bases sitting between them. Germline CDR1 is SGHRS and CDR2 is YFSETQ. This CDR3 is built from 14 residues. The CDR3 here is CASSLGQVNTEAFF. Written as DNA, the CDR3 is TGCGCCAGCAGCTTGGGGCAGGTGAACACTGAAGCTTTCTTT. Full variable domain (rest looked up from reference TRBV5-1 and TRBJ1-1): KAGVTQTPRYLIKTRGQQVTLSCSPISGHRSVSWYQQTPGQGLQFLFEYFSETQRNKGNFPGRFSGRQFSNSRSEMNVSTLELGDSALYLCASSLGQVNTEAFFGQGTRLTVV.

The chain couples TRBV5-4 to TRBJ1-1; TRBD1 matches 8 bases. V lost 0 bases and J lost 3; bases outside the gene matches: 1. The germline CDR1 and CDR2 sequences are SGHNT and YYREEE (reference sequence). This CDR3 region has 14 residues. The CDR3 is CASSLGQGYTEAFF. For the CDR3, the DNA is TGTGCCAGCAGCTTGGGACAGGGGTACACTGAAGCTTTCTTT.

The DNA for the CDR3 is TGTGCCAGCAGCTTTAGCGGGAGGGCCAAGGTCGGGGAGCTGTTTTTT. The encoded protein is CASSFSGRAKVGELFF. V gene TRBV7-9 combines with J gene TRBJ2-2; TRBD2 aligns across 11 bases. Germline trimming cut 3 bases from V and 7 bases from J; bases unmatched to any gene: 7. The CDR3 covers 16 residues. Germline V CDR1 and CDR2: SEHNR, FQNEAQ (reference sequence).

The rearrangement uses TRBV6-5 and TRBJ1-1, with TRBD1 matching over 7 bases. Germline V gene data show CDR1 as MNHEY and CDR2 as SVGAGI. The CDR3 sequence is 15 residues long. Trimming removed 4 bases from V and 4 bases from J; junction bases left unmatched: 9. This chain's CDR3 is CASSSQGVASTEAFF. CDR3 DNA: TGTGCCAGCAGTTCCCAGGGGGTTGCGAGCACTGAAGCTTTCTTT.

This chain connects TRBV30 to TRBJ1-5; perhaps TRBD1 as D (6 bases). The germline V and J ends were trimmed by 1 base and 1 base, with 14 bases remaining between them. The CDR3 is 16 amino acids. Germline loops: CDR1 GTSNPN, CDR2 SVGIG (reference sequence). As DNA, the CDR3 is TGTGCCTGGAGTGGATGGGTAGGGGGAAGCAATCAGCCCCAGCATTTT. Protein sequence: CAWSGWVGGSNQPQHF.